This T cell receptor beta chain was recorded in a study of Graves' ophthalmopathy and Graves' hyperthyroidism. Unmatched junction bases numbered 6, after V lost 3 bases and J lost 7 bases. Germline lookup yields CDR1 LNHNV and CDR2 YYDKDF (reference sequence). This CDR3 is 15 amino acids long. The authors amplified TCR beta CDR3 regions from RNA transcripts. First-round RT-PCR used HTBI primers; second-round multiplex PCR followed. TCRdb re-called the multiplex PCR reads through MiXCR, storing one row per CDR3 protein. Altogether some 410,000 distinct CDR3 sequences are present, roughly 21% being singletons, with the ten largest covering around 3.1%. Many counts were recorded for this clonotype.

This TCR came from a woman aged 18-29 years with stable Graves' hyperthyroidism. The sample taken for sequencing was peripheral blood. This chain connects TRBV15 to TRBJ1-6, with TRBD1 identical over 7 bases. The CDR3 loop reads CATSRGPGQNSPLHF. CDR3 DNA: TGTGCCACCAGCAGGGGACCGGGACAGAATTCACCCCTCCACTTT. Full variable domain (remainder filled in from reference TRBV15 and TRBJ1-6): DAMVIQNPRYQVTQFGKPVTLSCSQTLNHNVMYWYQQKSSQAPKLLFHYYDKDFNNEADTPDNFQSRRPNTSFCFLDIRSPGLGDTAMYLCATSRGPGQNSPLHFGNGTRLTVT.